This entry lists 5 T cell receptor beta chains sequenced from one sample in a study of beta chain features in type 1 diabetes. The isolated RNA, all of it, was reverse transcribed, so expressed TCRB transcripts were what got sequenced. Profiled with immunoSEQ multiplex PCR; TCRdb holds only in-frame clones, not every one. Altogether about 250,000 clones are present, 14% being singletons, with the ten largest covering more than 0.02%. The sequencing input was naive CD4+ T cells from blood. These TCRs come from a woman aged 40-49 years in good health.

DNA for the CDR3: TGCGCCAGCGGGGCCGGGACAGGGGCCTCTGGAAACACCATATATTTT. It is translated as CASGAGTGASGNTIYF. The genes are TRBV5-1 and TRBJ1-3, with TRBD1 matching over 10 bases. Per germline, CDR1 SGHRS and CDR2 YFSETQ. The V and J ends lost 7 bases and 0 bases, in that order; junction bases with no gene match: 7. The CDR3 consists of 16 residues.

The chain couples TRBV29-1 to TRBJ2-7, with TRBD2 matching over 7 bases. With V trimmed by 7 bases and J by 6 bases, 9 bases remained unmatched. This CDR3 contains 12 residues. Germline CDR1 SQVTM, CDR2 ANQGSEA. As DNA, the CDR3 is TGCAGCGGTTTATGGGGGAGGGGCGAGCAGTACTTC. It is translated as CSGLWGRGEQYF.

The chain links TRBV18 to TRBJ1-1; 10 nucleotides align to TRBD1. This CDR3 is built from 16 residues. The ends lost 2 bases at V and 6 bases at J; junction bases unmatched: 9. Per the germline V gene, CDR1 is KGHSH and CDR2 is LQKENI. The CDR3 nucleotides are TGTGCCAGCTCACCATCTCGGACAGGGGGAAAGGCTGAAGCTTTCTTT. Translation: CASSPSRTGGKAEAFF.

The genes are TRBV4-1 and TRBJ2-2; D call uncertain. This CDR3 contains 14 residues. Trimming cost V 1 base and J 9 bases, with 12 bases left between them. Germline-derived CDR1 and CDR2 are MGHRA and YSYEKL. The CDR3 loop is CASSQGVPRRELFF. The DNA of the CDR3 is TGCGCCAGCAGCCAAGGAGTGCCGCGCCGGGAGCTGTTTTTT.

This clone has more than one count but fewer than ten. The V call is TRBV15, the J call TRBJ1-1, with D possibly being TRBD1 (6 bases). Trimming took 2 bases from V and 6 from J, leaving 13 bases between them. The CDR3 extends over 14 amino acids. Germline V CDR1 and CDR2: LNHNV, YYDKDF (reference sequence). The CDR3 loop is CATSRSTEGAEAFF. Here the CDR3 DNA reads TGTGCCACCAGCAGATCCACAGAGGGGGCTGAAGCTTTCTTT.